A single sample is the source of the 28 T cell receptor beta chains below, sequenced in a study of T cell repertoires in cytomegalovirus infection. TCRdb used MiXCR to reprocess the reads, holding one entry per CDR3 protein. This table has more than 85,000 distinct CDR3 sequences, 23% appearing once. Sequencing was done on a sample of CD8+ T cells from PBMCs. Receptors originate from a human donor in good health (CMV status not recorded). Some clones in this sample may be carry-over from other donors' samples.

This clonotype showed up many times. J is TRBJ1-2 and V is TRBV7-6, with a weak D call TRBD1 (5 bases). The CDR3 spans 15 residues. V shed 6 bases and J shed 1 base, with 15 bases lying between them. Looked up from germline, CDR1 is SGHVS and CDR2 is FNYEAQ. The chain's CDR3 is CASSQREGFNYGYTF. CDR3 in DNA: TGTGCCAGCAGTCAAAGAGAGGGGTTTAACTATGGCTACACCTTC.

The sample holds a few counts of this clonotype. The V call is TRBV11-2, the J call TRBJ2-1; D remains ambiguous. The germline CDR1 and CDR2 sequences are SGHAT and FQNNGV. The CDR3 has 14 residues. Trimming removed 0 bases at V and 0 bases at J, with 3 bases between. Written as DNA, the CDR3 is TGTGCCAGCAGCTTAGACCGCTCCTACAATGAGCAGTTCTTC. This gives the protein CASSLDRSYNEQFF.

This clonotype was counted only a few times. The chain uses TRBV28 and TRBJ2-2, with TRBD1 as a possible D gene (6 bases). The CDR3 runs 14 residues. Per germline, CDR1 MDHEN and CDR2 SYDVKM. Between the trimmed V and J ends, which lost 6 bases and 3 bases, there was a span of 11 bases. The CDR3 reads CASRGQGYTGELFF. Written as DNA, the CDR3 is TGTGCCAGCAGGGGACAAGGGTACACCGGGGAGCTGTTTTTT.

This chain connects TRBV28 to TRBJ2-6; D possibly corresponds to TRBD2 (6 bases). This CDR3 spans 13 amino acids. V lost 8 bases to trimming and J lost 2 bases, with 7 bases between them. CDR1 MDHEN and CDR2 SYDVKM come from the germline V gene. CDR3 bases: TGTGCCAGCTCGGGGGCTGGGGCCAACGTCCTGACTTTC. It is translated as CASSGAGANVLTF.

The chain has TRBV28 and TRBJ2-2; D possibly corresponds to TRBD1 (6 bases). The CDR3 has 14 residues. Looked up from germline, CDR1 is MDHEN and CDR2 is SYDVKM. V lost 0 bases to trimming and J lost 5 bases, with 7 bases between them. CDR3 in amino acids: CASSLWGATGELFF. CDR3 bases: TGTGCCAGCAGTTTATGGGGGGCGACCGGGGAGCTGTTTTTT.

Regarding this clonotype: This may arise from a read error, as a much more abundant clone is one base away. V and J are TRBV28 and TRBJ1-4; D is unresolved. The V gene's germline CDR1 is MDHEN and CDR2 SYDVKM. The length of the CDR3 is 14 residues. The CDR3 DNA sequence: TGTACCAGCAGTTTTTACGGACTTAATGAAAAACTGTTTTTT. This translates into CTSSFYGLNEKLFF.

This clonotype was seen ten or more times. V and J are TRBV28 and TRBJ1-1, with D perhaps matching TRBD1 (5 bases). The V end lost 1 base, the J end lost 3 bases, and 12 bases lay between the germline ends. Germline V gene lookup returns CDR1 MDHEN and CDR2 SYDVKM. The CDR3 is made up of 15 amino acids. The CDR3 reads CASSLLTATYTEAFF. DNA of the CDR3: TGTGCCAGCAGTTTATTGACAGCTACCTACACTGAAGCTTTCTTT. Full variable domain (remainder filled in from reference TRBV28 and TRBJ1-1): DVKVTQSSRYLVKRTGEKVFLECVQDMDHENMFWYRQDPGLGLRLIYFSYDVKMKEKGDIPEGYSVSREKKERFSLILESASTNQTSMYLCASSLLTATYTEAFFGQGTRLTVV.

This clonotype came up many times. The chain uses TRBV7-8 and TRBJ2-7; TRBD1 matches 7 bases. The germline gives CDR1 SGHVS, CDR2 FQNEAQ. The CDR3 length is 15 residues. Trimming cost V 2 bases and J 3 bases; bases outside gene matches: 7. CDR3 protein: CASSLLPGQSYEQYF. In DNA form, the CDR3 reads TGTGCCAGCAGCTTATTACCGGGACAGAGCTACGAGCAGTACTTC.

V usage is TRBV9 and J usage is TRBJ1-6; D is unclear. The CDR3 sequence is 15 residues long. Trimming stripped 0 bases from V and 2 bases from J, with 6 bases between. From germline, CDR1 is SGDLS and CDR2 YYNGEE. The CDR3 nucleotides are TGTGCCAGCAGCGTAGGCAGGCCCTATAATTCACCCCTCCACTTT. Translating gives CASSVGRPYNSPLHF.

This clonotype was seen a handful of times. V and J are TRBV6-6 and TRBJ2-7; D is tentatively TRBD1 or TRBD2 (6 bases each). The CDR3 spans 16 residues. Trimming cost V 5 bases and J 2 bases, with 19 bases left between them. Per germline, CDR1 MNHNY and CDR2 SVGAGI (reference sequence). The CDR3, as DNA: TGTGCCAGCAGTCGAGGGGATTGGGGGGACACCTACGAGCAGTACTTC. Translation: CASSRGDWGDTYEQYF.

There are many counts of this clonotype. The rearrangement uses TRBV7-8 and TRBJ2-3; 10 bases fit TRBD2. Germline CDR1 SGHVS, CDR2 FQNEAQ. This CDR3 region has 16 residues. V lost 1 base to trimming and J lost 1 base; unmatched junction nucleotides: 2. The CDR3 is CASSLVLAGGTDTQYF. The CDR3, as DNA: TGTGCCAGCAGCTTAGTTCTAGCGGGGGGCACAGATACGCAGTATTTT.

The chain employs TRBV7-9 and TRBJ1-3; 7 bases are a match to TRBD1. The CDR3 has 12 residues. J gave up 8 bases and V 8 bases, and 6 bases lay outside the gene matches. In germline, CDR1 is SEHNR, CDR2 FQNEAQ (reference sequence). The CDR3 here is CASDRDSDTIYF. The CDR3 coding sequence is TGTGCCAGCGACAGGGATTCAGACACCATATATTTT.

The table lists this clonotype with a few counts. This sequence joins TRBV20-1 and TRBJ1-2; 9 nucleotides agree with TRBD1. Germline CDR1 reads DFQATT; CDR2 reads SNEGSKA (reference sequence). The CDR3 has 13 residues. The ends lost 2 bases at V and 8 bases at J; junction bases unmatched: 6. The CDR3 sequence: CSARPDRGEGYTF. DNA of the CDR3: TGCAGTGCTAGACCGGACAGGGGCGAAGGCTACACCTTC.

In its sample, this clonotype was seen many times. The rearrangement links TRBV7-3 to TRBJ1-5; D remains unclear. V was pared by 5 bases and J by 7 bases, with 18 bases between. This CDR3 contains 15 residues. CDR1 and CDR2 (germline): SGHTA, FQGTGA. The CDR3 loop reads CASSPRWNCSQPQHF. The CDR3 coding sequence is TGTGCCAGCAGCCCTAGGTGGAATTGTTCGCAGCCCCAGCATTTT.

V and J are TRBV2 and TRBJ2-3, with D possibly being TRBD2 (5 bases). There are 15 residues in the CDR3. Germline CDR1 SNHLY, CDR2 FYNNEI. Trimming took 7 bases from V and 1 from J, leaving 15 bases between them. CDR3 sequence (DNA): TGTGCCAGCATCAAAGCGGCGGACCGCACAGATACGCAGTATTTT. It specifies CASIKAADRTDTQYF.

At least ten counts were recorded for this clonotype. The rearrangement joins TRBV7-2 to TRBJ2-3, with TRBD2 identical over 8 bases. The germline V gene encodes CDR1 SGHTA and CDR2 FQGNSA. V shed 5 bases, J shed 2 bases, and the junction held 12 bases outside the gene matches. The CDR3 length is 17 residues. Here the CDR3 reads CASSRTVRTSITDTQYF. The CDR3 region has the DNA TGTGCCAGCAGCAGAACTGTAAGGACTAGCATCACAGATACGCAGTATTTT.

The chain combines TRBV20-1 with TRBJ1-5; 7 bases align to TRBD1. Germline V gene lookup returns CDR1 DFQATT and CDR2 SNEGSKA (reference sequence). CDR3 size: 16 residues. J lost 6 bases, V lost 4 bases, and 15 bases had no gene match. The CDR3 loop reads CSATPGQTKVIQPQHF. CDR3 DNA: TGCAGTGCTACTCCGGGACAGACCAAAGTTATTCAGCCCCAGCATTTT.

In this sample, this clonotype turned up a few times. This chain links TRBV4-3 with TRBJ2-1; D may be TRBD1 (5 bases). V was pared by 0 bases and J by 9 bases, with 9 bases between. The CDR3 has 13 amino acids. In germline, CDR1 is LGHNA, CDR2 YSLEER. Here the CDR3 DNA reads TGCGCCAGCAGCCAAGACAGGACATCTGAGCAGTTCTTC. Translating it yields CASSQDRTSEQFF.

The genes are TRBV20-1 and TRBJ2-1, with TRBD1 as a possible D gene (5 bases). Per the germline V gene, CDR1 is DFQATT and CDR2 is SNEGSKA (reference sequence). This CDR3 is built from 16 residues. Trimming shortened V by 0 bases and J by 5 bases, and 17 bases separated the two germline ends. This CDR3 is CSARDQMGRSHNEQFF. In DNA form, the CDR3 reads TGCAGTGCTAGAGATCAGATGGGGCGGTCCCACAATGAGCAGTTCTTC.

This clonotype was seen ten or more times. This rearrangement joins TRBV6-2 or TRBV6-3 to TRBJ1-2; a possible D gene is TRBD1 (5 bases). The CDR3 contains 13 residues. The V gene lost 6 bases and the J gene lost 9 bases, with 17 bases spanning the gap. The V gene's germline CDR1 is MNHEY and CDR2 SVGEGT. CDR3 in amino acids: CASRTGTPRSYTF. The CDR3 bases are TGTGCCAGCAGAACCGGGACGCCGAGGAGCTACACCTTC.

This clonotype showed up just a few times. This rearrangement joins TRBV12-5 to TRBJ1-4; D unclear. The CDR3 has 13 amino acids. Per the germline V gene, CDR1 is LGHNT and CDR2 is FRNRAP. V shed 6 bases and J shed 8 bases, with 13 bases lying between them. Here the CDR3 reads CASGPTTGEKLFF. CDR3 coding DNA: TGTGCTAGTGGCCCCACGACCGGGGAAAAACTGTTTTTT.

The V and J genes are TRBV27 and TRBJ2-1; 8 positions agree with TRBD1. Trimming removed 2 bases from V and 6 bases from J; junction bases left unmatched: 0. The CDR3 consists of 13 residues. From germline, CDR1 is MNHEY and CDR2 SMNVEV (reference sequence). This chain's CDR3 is CASSLTGGNEQFF. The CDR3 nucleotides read TGTGCCAGCAGTTTAACAGGGGGCAATGAGCAGTTCTTC.

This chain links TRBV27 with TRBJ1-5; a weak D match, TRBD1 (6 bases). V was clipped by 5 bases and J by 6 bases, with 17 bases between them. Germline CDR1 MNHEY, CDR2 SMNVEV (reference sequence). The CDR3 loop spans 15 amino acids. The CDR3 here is CASSPLGAGGQPQHF. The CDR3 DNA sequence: TGTGCCAGCAGTCCCCTGGGGGCGGGCGGTCAGCCCCAGCATTTT.

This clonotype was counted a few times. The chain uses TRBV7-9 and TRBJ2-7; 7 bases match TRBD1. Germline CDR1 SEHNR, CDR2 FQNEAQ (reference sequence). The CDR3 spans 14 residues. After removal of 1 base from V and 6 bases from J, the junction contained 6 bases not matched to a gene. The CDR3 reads CASSLGQGMGEQYF. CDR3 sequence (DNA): TGTGCCAGCAGCTTAGGACAGGGCATGGGCGAGCAGTACTTC.

The CDR3 nucleotides are TGTGCCAGCAGTACCAGTCCAGATTACGAGCAGTACTTC. This gives the protein CASSTSPDYEQYF. V is TRBV12-3 or TRBV12-4 and J is TRBJ2-7; D not resolved. V gave up 5 bases and J gave up 4 bases, with 12 bases separating them. The CDR3 sequence is 13 residues long.

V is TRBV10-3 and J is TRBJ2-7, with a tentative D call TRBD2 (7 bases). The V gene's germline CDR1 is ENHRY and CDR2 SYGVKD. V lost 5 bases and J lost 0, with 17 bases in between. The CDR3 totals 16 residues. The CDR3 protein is CAISWGGAALSYEQYF. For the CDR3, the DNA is TGTGCCATCAGTTGGGGGGGGGCCGCACTCTCCTACGAGCAGTACTTC.

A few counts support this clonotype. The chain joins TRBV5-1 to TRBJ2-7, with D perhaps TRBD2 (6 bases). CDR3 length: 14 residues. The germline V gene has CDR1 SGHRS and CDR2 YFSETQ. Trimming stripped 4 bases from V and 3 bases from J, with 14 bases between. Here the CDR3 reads CASSPFKEGYEQYF. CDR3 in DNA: TGCGCCAGCAGCCCATTCAAGGAGGGCTACGAGCAGTACTTC. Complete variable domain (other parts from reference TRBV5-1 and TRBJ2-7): KAGVTQTPRYLIKTRGQQVTLSCSPISGHRSVSWYQQTPGQGLQFLFEYFSETQRNKGNFPGRFSGRQFSNSRSEMNVSTLELGDSALYLCASSPFKEGYEQYFGPGTRLTVT.

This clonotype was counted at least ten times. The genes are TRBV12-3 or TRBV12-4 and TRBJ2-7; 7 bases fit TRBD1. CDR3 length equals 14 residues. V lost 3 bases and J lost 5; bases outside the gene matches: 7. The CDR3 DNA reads TGTGCCAGCAGTTTCAGAGACAGGGTAGACGAGCAGTACTTC. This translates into CASSFRDRVDEQYF.